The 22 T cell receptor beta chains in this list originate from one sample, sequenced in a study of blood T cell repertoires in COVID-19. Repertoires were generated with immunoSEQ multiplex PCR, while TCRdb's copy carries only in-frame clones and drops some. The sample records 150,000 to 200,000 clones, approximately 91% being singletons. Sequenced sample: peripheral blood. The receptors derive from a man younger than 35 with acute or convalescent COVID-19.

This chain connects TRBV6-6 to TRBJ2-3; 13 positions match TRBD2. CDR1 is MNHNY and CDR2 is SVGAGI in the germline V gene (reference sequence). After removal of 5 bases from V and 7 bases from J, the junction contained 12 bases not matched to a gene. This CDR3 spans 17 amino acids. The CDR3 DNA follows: TGTGCCAGCAGTCCCCAGAGGACTAGCGGGAGTGGGAATACGCAGTATTTT. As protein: CASSPQRTSGSGNTQYF.

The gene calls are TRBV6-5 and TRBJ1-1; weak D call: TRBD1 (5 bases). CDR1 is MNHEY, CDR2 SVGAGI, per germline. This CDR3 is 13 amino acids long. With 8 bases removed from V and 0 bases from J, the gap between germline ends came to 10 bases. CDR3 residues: CASEQTVNTEAFF. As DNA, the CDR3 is TGTGCCAGCGAACAGACAGTGAACACTGAAGCTTTCTTT.

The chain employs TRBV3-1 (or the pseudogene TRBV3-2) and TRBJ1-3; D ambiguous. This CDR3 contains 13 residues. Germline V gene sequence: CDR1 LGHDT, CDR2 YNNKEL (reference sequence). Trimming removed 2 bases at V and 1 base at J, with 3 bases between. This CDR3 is CASSQISGNTIYF. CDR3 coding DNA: TGTGCCAGCAGCCAAATATCTGGAAACACCATATATTTT.

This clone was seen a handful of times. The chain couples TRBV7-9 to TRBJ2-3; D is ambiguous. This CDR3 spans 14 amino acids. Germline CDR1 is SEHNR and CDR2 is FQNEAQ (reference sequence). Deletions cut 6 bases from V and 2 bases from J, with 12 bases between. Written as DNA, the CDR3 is TGTGCCAGCAGTCTGCTAGATTACACAGATACGCAGTATTTT. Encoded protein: CASSLLDYTDTQYF.

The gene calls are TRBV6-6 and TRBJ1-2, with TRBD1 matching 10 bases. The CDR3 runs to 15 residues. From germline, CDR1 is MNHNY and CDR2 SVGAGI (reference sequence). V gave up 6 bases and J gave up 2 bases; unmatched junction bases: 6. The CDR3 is CASSRQGAANYGYTF. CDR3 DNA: TGTGCCAGCAGCAGACAGGGGGCGGCAAACTATGGCTACACCTTC.

The CDR3 is CASSLRENTEAFF. The CDR3 DNA is TGTGCCAGCAGTTTAAGAGAGAACACTGAAGCTTTCTTT. The chain is built from TRBV27 and TRBJ1-1; D is uncertain. Germline V lookup: CDR1 MNHEY, CDR2 SMNVEV (reference sequence). CDR3 size: 13 residues. V was shortened by 2 bases and J by 1 base, with 5 bases between the two germline ends.

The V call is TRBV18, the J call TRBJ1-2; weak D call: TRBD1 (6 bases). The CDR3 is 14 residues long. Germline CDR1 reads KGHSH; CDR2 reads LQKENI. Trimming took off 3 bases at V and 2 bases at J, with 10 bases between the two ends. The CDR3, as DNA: TGTGCCAGCTCACCTACAGGGTTCAACTATGGCTACACCTTC. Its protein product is CASSPTGFNYGYTF.

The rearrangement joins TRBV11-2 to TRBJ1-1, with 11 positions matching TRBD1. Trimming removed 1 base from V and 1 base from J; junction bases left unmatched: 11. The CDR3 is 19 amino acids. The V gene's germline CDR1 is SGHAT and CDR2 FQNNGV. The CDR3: CASSLGGRTGGQTNTEAFF. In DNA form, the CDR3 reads TGTGCCAGCAGCTTAGGTGGTCGGACAGGGGGCCAGACGAACACTGAAGCTTTCTTT.

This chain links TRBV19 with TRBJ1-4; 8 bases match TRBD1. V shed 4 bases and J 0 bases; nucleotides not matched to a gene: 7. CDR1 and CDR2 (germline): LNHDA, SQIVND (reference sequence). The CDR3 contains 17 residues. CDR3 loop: CASSRRTGKATNEKLFF. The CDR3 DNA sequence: TGTGCCAGTAGTAGGAGGACAGGGAAAGCAACTAATGAAAAACTGTTTTTT.

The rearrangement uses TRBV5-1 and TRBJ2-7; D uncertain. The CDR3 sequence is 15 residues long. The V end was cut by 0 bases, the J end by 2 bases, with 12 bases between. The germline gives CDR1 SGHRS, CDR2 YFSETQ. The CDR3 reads CASSLAGGQTYEQYF. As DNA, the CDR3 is TGCGCCAGCAGCTTGGCCGGTGGGCAGACCTACGAGCAGTACTTC.

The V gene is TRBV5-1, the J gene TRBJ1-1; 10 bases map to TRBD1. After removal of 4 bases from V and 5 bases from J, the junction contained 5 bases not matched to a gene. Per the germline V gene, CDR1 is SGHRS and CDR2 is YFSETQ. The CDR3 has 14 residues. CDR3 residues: CASSARDRGTEAFF. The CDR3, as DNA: TGCGCCAGCAGCGCCCGGGACAGGGGAACTGAAGCTTTCTTT.

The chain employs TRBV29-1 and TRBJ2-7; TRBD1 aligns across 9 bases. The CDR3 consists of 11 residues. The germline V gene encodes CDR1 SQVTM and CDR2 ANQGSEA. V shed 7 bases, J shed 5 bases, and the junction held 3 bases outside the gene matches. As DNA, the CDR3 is TGCAGCGCGGGACAGGGCGACGAGCAGTACTTC. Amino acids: CSAGQGDEQYF.

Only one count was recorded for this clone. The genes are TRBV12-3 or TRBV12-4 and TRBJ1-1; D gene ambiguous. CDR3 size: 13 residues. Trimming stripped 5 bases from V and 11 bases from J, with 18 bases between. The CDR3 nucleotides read TGTGCCAGCAGTGCCCACCACACCTCCGGGGCTTTCTTT. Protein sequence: CASSAHHTSGAFF.

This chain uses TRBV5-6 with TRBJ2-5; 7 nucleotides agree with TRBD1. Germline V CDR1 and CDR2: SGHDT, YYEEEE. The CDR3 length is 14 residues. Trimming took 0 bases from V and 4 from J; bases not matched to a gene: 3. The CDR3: CASSLEGQRETQYF. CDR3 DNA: TGTGCCAGCAGCTTGGAGGGACAGCGAGAGACCCAGTACTTC.

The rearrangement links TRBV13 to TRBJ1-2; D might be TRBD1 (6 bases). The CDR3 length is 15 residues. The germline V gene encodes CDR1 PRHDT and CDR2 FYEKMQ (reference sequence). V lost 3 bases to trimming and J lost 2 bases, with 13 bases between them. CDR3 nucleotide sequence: TGTGCCAGCAGCTTGAGCAGGGGCGAAAACTATGGCTACACCTTC. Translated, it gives CASSLSRGENYGYTF.

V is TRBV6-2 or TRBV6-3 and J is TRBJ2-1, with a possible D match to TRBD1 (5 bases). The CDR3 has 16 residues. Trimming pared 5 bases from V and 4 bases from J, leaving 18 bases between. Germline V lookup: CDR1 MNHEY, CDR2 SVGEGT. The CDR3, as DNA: TGTGCCAGCAGTCCGAGTAGACAGCCTTCGTACAATGAGCAGTTCTTC. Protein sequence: CASSPSRQPSYNEQFF.

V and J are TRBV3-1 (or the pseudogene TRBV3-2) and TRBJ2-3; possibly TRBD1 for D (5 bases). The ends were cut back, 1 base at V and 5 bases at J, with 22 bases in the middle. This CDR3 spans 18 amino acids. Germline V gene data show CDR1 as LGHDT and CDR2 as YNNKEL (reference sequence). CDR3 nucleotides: TGTGCCAGCAGCCAAGTAGGCCCTCAGACAGTTTCAGTAGATACGCAGTATTTT. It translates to CASSQVGPQTVSVDTQYF.

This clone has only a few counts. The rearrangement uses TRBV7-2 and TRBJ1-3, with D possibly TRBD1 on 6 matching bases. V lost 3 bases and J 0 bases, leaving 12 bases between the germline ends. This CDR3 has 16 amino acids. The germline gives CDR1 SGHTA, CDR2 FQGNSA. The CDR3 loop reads CASSFQQDSSGNTIYF. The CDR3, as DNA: TGTGCCAGCAGCTTCCAACAGGACAGCTCTGGAAACACCATATATTTT.

This CDR3 is CASSYLPGGVQEQFF. CDR3 DNA: TGTGCCAGCAGCTACCTCCCTGGGGGGGTGCAAGAGCAGTTCTTC. V and J are TRBV7-9 and TRBJ2-1; 7 nucleotides align to TRBD2. The trim removed 4 bases at V and 10 bases at J, leaving 13 bases unmatched. CDR1 is SEHNR, CDR2 FQNEAQ, per germline (reference sequence). This CDR3 has 15 amino acids. Looking up the rest from reference TRBV7-9 and TRBJ2-1 gives the full variable domain: DTGVSQNPRHKITKRGQNVTFRCDPISEHNRLYWYRQTLGQGPEFLTYFQNEAQLEKSRLLSDRFSAERPKGSFSTLEIQRTEQGDSAMYLCASSYLPGGVQEQFFGPGTRLTVL.

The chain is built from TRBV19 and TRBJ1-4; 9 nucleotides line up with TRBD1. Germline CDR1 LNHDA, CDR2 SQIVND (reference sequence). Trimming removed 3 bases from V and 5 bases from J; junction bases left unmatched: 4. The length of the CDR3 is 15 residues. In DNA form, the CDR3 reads TGTGCCAGTAGTATCCCCGGGACAGGGAATGAAAAACTGTTTTTT. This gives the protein CASSIPGTGNEKLFF.

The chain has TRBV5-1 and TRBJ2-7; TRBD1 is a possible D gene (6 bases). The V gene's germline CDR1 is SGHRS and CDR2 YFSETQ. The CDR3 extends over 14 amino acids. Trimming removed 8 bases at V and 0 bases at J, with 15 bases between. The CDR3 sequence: CASTWGQSSYEQYF. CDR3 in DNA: TGCGCCAGTACCTGGGGGCAAAGCTCCTACGAGCAGTACTTC. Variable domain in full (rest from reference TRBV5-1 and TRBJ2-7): KAGVTQTPRYLIKTRGQQVTLSCSPISGHRSVSWYQQTPGQGLQFLFEYFSETQRNKGNFPGRFSGRQFSNSRSEMNVSTLELGDSALYLCASTWGQSSYEQYFGPGTRLTVT.

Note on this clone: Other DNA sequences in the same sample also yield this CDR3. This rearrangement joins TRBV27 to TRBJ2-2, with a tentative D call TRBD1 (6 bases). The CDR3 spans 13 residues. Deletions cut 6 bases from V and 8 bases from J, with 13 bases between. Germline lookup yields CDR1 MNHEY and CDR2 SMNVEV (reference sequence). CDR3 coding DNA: TGTGCCAGCAGCGATACAGGGAGAGGGGAGCTGTTTTTT. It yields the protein CASSDTGRGELFF.